The rows below give T cell receptor beta chains drawn from one sample of a study of T cells after yellow fever vaccination. TCRdb called the 5' RACE reads again in MiXCR, with one record for every CDR3 protein. The sample has 250,000 to 400,000 distinct CDR3 sequences; about 4% are singletons. Sequencing was performed on PBMCs, taken 5 days after the yellow fever booster vaccination. All receptors come from a man between 18 and 29 years old who received the YFV17D yellow fever vaccine. CDR3s include the opening cysteine and the closing phenylalanine or tryptophan. Each record gives: clone size, D gene, V gene, CDR3 length, J gene, CDR3 protein, CDR3 DNA. D genes are given only for firm matches. Clone size is not always given. Where it is, it says once, few, many or a class for expanded clones.

>few|-|TRBV10-3|14|TRBJ1-6
CATRAGLDNSPLHF
TGTGCCACTCGGGCAGGGCTAGACAATTCACCCCTCCACTTT
>many|-|TRBV6-2/TRBV6-3|13|TRBJ1-5
CASSWSSNQPQHF
TGTGCCAGCAGTTGGAGTAGCAATCAGCCCCAGCATTTT
>-|-|TRBV19|13|TRBJ1-1
CASGRRMNTEAFF
TGTGCCAGTGGGCGACGGATGAACACTGAAGCTTTCTTT
>-|-|TRBV6-2/TRBV6-3|15|TRBJ2-1
CASSYPGAEGNEQFF
TGTGCCAGCAGTTACCCCGGGGCCGAGGGCAATGAGCAGTTCTTC
>few|-|TRBV7-9|15|TRBJ1-1
CASSSKGHRNTEAFF
TGTGCCAGCAGCTCCAAGGGACACAGGAACACTGAAGCTTTCTTT
>few|-|TRBV12-3/TRBV12-4|12|TRBJ1-2
CASSFSRGGYTF
TGTGCCAGCAGTTTTTCCCGGGGTGGCTACACCTTC
>few|-|TRBV6-2/TRBV6-3|12|TRBJ2-2
CASSRPGLELFF
TGTGCCAGCAGTCGCCCGGGCCTGGAGCTGTTTTTT
>-|-|TRBV20-1|15|TRBJ1-3
CSARGLGISGNTIYF
TGCAGTGCTAGAGGCCTAGGAATCTCTGGAAACACCATATATTTT
>-|-|TRBV7-9|12|TRBJ2-4
CASSLRDDIQYF
TGTGCCAGCAGCTTACGGGACGACATTCAGTACTTC
>many|-|TRBV6-5|16|TRBJ1-4
CASSRDRPRLGEKLFF
TGTGCCAGCAGCCGCGACAGGCCCAGACTCGGTGAAAAACTGTTTTTT
>few|-|TRBV5-6|16|TRBJ2-2
CASSFINSPNTGELFF
TGTGCCAGCAGCTTTATTAACTCCCCGAACACCGGGGAGCTGTTTTTT
>-|TRBD2|TRBV4-2|17|TRBJ2-7
CASSQGVTSGTSYEQYF
TGTGCCAGCAGCCAAGGGGTGACTAGCGGGACCTCCTACGAGCAGTACTTC
>many|TRBD2|TRBV11-1|15|TRBJ2-1
CASSLARSGDNEQFF
TGTGCCAGCAGCTTAGCGCGTAGCGGGGACAATGAGCAGTTCTTC
>many|-|TRBV7-2|13|TRBJ2-3
CASSLEEGPTQYF
TGTGCCAGCAGCTTGGAGGAGGGACCCACGCAGTATTTT
>many|-|TRBV5-5|15|TRBJ1-1
CASNLRGGDLTEAFF
TGTGCCAGCAACTTGAGGGGGGGGGACCTAACAGAAGCTTTCTTT
>-|-|TRBV20-1|12|TRBJ1-1
CSAPWGAIEAFF
TGCAGTGCTCCTTGGGGAGCTATTGAAGCTTTCTTT
>many|-|TRBV3-1|14|TRBJ2-7
CASSQDSSSYEQYF
TGTGCCAGCAGCCAAGATTCCAGCTCCTACGAGCAGTACTTC
>few|-|TRBV20-1|12|TRBJ1-3
CSVRNSGNTIYF
TGCAGTGTCCGGAACTCTGGAAACACCATATATTTT
>-|-|TRBV12-3/TRBV12-4|13|TRBJ1-1
CASSSTQGGEAFF
TGTGCCAGCAGTTCAACTCAGGGAGGGGAAGCTTTCTTT
>few|-|TRBV5-1|14|TRBJ1-1
CASSQQVGGTEAFF
TGCGCCAGCAGCCAGCAGGTGGGAGGGACTGAAGCTTTCTTT
>many|TRBD1|TRBV7-8|15|TRBJ1-2
CASSIPGQGARGYTF
TGTGCCAGCAGCATACCGGGACAGGGGGCGCGGGGCTACACCTTC
>-|-|TRBV4-3|13|TRBJ1-3
CASKLQGENTIYF
TGCGCCAGCAAGCTCCAGGGCGAAAACACCATATATTTT
>few|-|TRBV3-1|15|TRBJ2-7
CASSQDSGDSYEQYF
TGTGCCAGCAGCCAAGACTCGGGGGACTCCTACGAGCAGTACTTC
>-|TRBD1|TRBV20-1|14|TRBJ1-1
CSARTDRENTEAFF
TGCAGTGCTAGGACCGACAGGGAGAACACTGAAGCTTTCTTT
>few|TRBD1|TRBV20-1|13|TRBJ1-1
CSAMDRGNTEAFF
TGCAGTGCTATGGACAGGGGCAACACTGAAGCTTTCTTT
>many|-|TRBV7-9|10|TRBJ1-1
CASSGNEAFF
TGTGCCAGCAGCGGAAATGAAGCTTTCTTT
>-|-|TRBV7-8|15|TRBJ2-3
CASSLGSGGADTQYF
TGTGCCAGCAGCTTAGGGTCCGGGGGCGCAGATACGCAGTATTTT
>few|-|TRBV6-5|15|TRBJ1-1
CASSGRQKVVPEAFF
TGTGCCAGCAGTGGCCGACAGAAAGTTGTCCCTGAAGCTTTCTTT
>few|-|TRBV12-3/TRBV12-4|13|TRBJ2-7
CASSTAYGYEQYF
TGTGCCAGCAGCACTGCCTATGGCTACGAGCAGTACTTC
>few|-|TRBV7-8|16|TRBJ1-5
CASSLSGRWGNQPQHF
TGTGCCAGCAGCTTATCTGGACGCTGGGGGAATCAGCCCCAGCATTTT
>few|TRBD1|TRBV5-4|14|TRBJ1-5
CASSEGQNNQPQHF
TGTGCCAGCAGCGAGGGACAGAACAATCAGCCCCAGCATTTT
>-|-|TRBV6-2/TRBV6-3|14|TRBJ1-1
CASSSADGNTEAFF
TGTGCCAGCAGCAGTGCCGACGGGAACACTGAAGCTTTCTTT
>-|-|TRBV24-1|15|TRBJ2-3
CATSDNRVESDTQYF
TGTGCCACCAGTGATAACAGGGTCGAGTCAGATACGCAGTATTTT
>many|-|TRBV28|11|TRBJ2-5
CASSSMGTQYF
TGTGCCAGCAGCTCTATGGGGACCCAGTACTTC
>many|-|TRBV7-3|14|TRBJ2-1
CASSLTGTSNEQFF
TGTGCCAGCAGCTTAACTGGGACGAGCAATGAGCAGTTCTTC
>few|TRBD1|TRBV6-2/TRBV6-3|13|TRBJ1-2
CASRPGGPFGYTF
TGTGCCAGCAGGCCAGGGGGCCCATTCGGCTACACCTTC
>few|-|TRBV6-2/TRBV6-3|12|TRBJ2-5
CASSYNIGTQYF
TGTGCCAGCAGTTACAATATCGGGACCCAGTACTTC
>-|TRBD1|TRBV18|15|TRBJ2-1
CASSPGTASGYEQFF
TGTGCCAGCTCACCGGGGACAGCGTCGGGTTATGAGCAGTTCTTC
>few|-|TRBV20-1|11|TRBJ2-7
CSASQGYEQYF
TGCAGTGCTAGTCAGGGTTACGAGCAGTACTTC
>few|TRBD2|TRBV5-1|17|TRBJ2-3
CASSLSGLAGHTDTQYF
TGCGCCAGCAGCTTATCGGGACTAGCGGGTCACACAGATACGCAGTATTTT
>-|TRBD2|TRBV7-2|13|TRBJ2-3
CASSSGTKDTQYF
TGTGCCAGCAGCTCGGGGACTAAGGATACGCAGTATTTT
>few|-|TRBV11-2|15|TRBJ2-7
CASSLGSWTSYEQYF
TGTGCCAGCAGCTTAGGATCCTGGACTTCCTACGAGCAGTACTTC
>many|TRBD2|TRBV29-1|15|TRBJ2-3
CSVDGLAGGTDTQYF
TGCAGCGTTGATGGACTAGCGGGGGGCACAGATACGCAGTATTTT
>many|-|TRBV4-3|13|TRBJ1-4
CASSRLGLEKLFF
TGCGCCAGCAGCCGGCTCGGGCTTGAAAAACTGTTTTTT
>few|TRBD1|TRBV4-1|16|TRBJ1-2
CASSHFRTGTNYGYTF
TGCGCCAGCAGCCATTTTAGGACAGGGACTAACTATGGCTACACCTTC
>-|-|TRBV11-2|14|TRBJ1-4
CASSVPGYGEKLFF
TGTGCCAGCAGCGTCCCAGGGTACGGAGAAAAACTGTTTTTT
>many|-|TRBV7-2|15|TRBJ1-1
CASSQGPGSYTEAFF
TGTGCCAGCAGCCAAGGACCCGGGTCGTACACTGAAGCTTTCTTT
>few|-|TRBV6-2/TRBV6-3|14|TRBJ2-1
CASRGRSSYNEQFF
TGTGCCAGCAGAGGCAGAAGCTCCTACAATGAGCAGTTCTTC
>-|TRBD1|TRBV6-6|13|TRBJ2-4
CASSSGQGFLQYF
TGTGCCAGCAGTTCTGGACAGGGGTTCCTTCAGTACTTC
>many|-|TRBV28|12|TRBJ1-5
CASSLVSQPQHF
TGTGCCAGCAGTTTAGTCAGCCAGCCCCAGCATTTT
>few|-|TRBV27|13|TRBJ2-5
CASSPRGMKTQYF
TGTGCCAGCAGCCCTAGGGGGATGAAGACCCAGTACTTC
>few|-|TRBV5-1|14|TRBJ1-5
CASSTTPTLGPQHF
TGCGCCAGCAGCACTACACCAACCCTTGGGCCCCAGCATTTT
>-|-|TRBV10-3|12|TRBJ2-1
CAIRDNYNEQFF
TGTGCCATCAGAGACAACTACAATGAGCAGTTCTTC
>few|-|TRBV3-1|10|TRBJ1-1
CASSLAGAFF
TGTGCCAGCAGCCTCGCAGGGGCTTTCTTT